The clone carrying this T cell receptor beta chain occurred once. Antigen specificity is unknown. The data were taken from a study of radiation and T cells in renal cell carcinoma. Study as a whole: Nephrectomy followed 15 Gy stereotactic body radiation by 4 weeks.

Produced via immunoSEQ multiplex PCR; TCRdb's table is partial and in-frame only. The repertoire holds some 120,000 clones, with about four fifths as singletons. The V and J ends lost 1 base and 8 bases, in that order; junction bases with no gene match: 13. Germline V gene lookup returns CDR1 SGDLS and CDR2 YYNGEE. This CDR3 is 16 amino acids long. As for time point: blood 2 weeks post-SBRT. As to treatment: 15 Gy SBRT to primary tumor, nephrectomy 4 weeks later. Notes on the study in general: From baseline, blood top tumor clonotypes peaked at 2 weeks post-radiation.

The V call is TRBV9, the J call TRBJ1-2; 8 bases are a match to TRBD1. The material sequenced was blood, taken from a patient whose treatment included radiotherapy and nephrectomy. This receptor was obtained from a man in his fifties with renal cell carcinoma. CDR3: CASSVLPDRGVSGYTF. In nucleotides, the CDR3 is TGTGCCAGCAGCGTACTTCCAGACAGGGGAGTTTCCGGCTACACCTTC.